The text below deals with one TCR beta chain. The time point was: week 3, after first cycle of checkpoint inhibitor. At 12 weeks after first infusion, RECIST 1.1 defined response for most patients. No patient had earlier systemic cancer treatment, concurrent immunosuppressants, or another active cancer. This entry is derived from a study of blood T cell dynamics during melanoma immunotherapy. Each sorted CD8+ T cell subset had its entire DNA loaded. Using immunoSEQ multiplex PCR, the repertoire was profiled, and TCRdb retains in-frame clones only, with some absent. Seen here are about 16,000 clones, 94% observed once, and the top ten hold 0.2% to 0.25%. CDR3 size: 15 residues. Trimming removed 0 bases at V and 4 bases at J, with 12 bases between. CDR1 is MNHEY and CDR2 is SVGAGI in the germline V gene.

This specimen was effector memory CD8+ T cells from blood, taken from a patient treated with checkpoint blockade. The source of this sequence is a human donor with melanoma. V usage is TRBV6-5 and J usage is TRBJ2-5; possibly TRBD2 for D (6 bases). CDR3 in amino acids: CASSYSGGEGETQYF. Written as DNA, the CDR3 is TGTGCCAGCAGTTACTCGGGGGGTGAGGGAGAGACCCAGTACTTC.